This record concerns one T cell receptor beta chain sequence. The source of the sample is a study of T cell changes during pregnancy in multiple sclerosis. Per germline, CDR1 SGDLS and CDR2 YYNGEE. The length of the CDR3 is 15 residues. Germline trimming cut 3 bases from V and 4 bases from J; bases unmatched to any gene: 4. Here immunoSEQ multiplex PCR was the method, and the copy in TCRdb shows in-frame clones only, minus some. Among 20,000 to 30,000 clones listed, approximately 90% were seen once. The rearrangement links TRBV9 to TRBJ2-2; 9 positions match TRBD1. The sequenced sample was CD4+ T cells from peripheral blood mononuclear cells, obtained in the first trimester of pregnancy. The receptor was isolated from a female donor in good health, enrolled as a control in a pregnancy study. The chain's CDR3 is CASSGGDRATGELFF. The DNA of the CDR3 is TGTGCCAGCAGCGGAGGGGACAGGGCCACCGGGGAGCTGTTTTTT. The variable domain in full, completed from reference TRBV9 and TRBJ2-2, reads DSGVTQTPKHLITATGQRVTLRCSPRSGDLSVYWYQQSLDQGLQFLIQYYNGEERAKGNILERFSAQQFPDLHSELNLSSLELGDSALYFCASSGGDRATGELFFGEGSRLTVL.